This passage covers 21 T cell receptor beta chains from one sample sequenced in a study of blood T cell repertoires in COVID-19. Sequencing was performed with immunoSEQ multiplex PCR; in TCRdb, only in-frame clones are kept and a portion is missing. The sample consists of 150,000 to 200,000 clones, around 84% of them appearing once. Sequencing was performed on peripheral blood. These receptors came from a man aged 25-45 years with active or convalescent COVID-19.

The chain couples TRBV2 to TRBJ1-3, with D possibly being TRBD1 (6 bases). V was cut by 6 bases and J by 0 bases, with 12 bases left in between. This CDR3 has 15 amino acids. The germline CDR1 and CDR2 sequences are SNHLY and FYNNEI. CDR3 coding DNA: TGTGCCAGCAGGACGGACAGCTACTCTGGAAACACCATATATTTT. Translation: CASRTDSYSGNTIYF.

The chain has TRBV3-1 (or the pseudogene TRBV3-2) and TRBJ2-5; TRBD2 matches 8 bases. CDR1 LGHDT and CDR2 YNNKEL come from the germline V gene (reference sequence). The junction had 2 bases not matched to a gene; V was cut back by 3 bases and J by 5 bases. There are 13 residues in the CDR3. In DNA form, the CDR3 reads TGTGCCAGCAGCCATACGGGGGGGGAGACCCAGTACTTC. Translation: CASSHTGGETQYF.

Only one count was recorded for this clone. The chain combines TRBV4-1 with TRBJ1-6, with D perhaps TRBD1 (6 bases). Germline lookup yields CDR1 MGHRA and CDR2 YSYEKL. The CDR3 is 14 amino acids. The germline V and J ends were trimmed by 5 bases and 5 bases, with 10 bases remaining between them. The CDR3 loop is CASSRGGNNSPLHF. The DNA for the CDR3 is TGCGCCAGCAGCAGGGGGGGGAATAATTCACCCCTCCACTTT.

The rearrangement joins TRBV4-1 to TRBJ2-6, with a tentative D call TRBD2 (7 bases). CDR1 and CDR2 from the germline V gene are MGHRA and YSYEKL. With 1 base removed from V and 0 bases from J, the gap between germline ends came to 13 bases. The CDR3 covers 18 residues. The CDR3 DNA reads as TGCGCCAGCAGCCAAGTCGCGGGGGCACCCTCTGGGGCCAACGTCCTGACTTTC. Residues: CASSQVAGAPSGANVLTF.

This clone appeared a few times. The gene calls are TRBV4-3 and TRBJ2-7; 11 bases are shared with TRBD2. The trim removed 4 bases at V and 0 bases at J, leaving 5 bases unmatched. This CDR3 is 16 amino acids long. CDR1 and CDR2 (germline): LGHNA, YSLEER. CDR3: CASSRRGTSGSYEQYF. In DNA form, the CDR3 reads TGCGCCAGCAGCCGGAGGGGGACTAGCGGCTCCTACGAGCAGTACTTC.

The V call is TRBV2, the J call TRBJ1-2, with a possible D match to TRBD1 (5 bases). CDR3 length: 15 residues. Germline-derived CDR1 and CDR2 are SNHLY and FYNNEI. V lost 6 bases and J lost 5, with 19 bases in between. The CDR3 loop is CASRKTALQEYGYTF. In DNA, the CDR3 is TGTGCCAGCAGGAAGACAGCCCTACAGGAGTATGGCTACACCTTC.

The table lists this clone with a few counts. This chain uses TRBV7-9 with TRBJ1-2, with 10 bases aligning to TRBD1. After removal of 4 bases from V and 5 bases from J, the junction contained 4 bases not matched to a gene. Germline V gene lookup returns CDR1 SEHNR and CDR2 FQNEAQ (reference sequence). The CDR3 has 14 amino acids. The CDR3 reads CASSSQDRGYGYTF. The CDR3, as DNA: TGTGCCAGCAGCTCTCAGGACAGGGGGTATGGCTACACCTTC.

CDR3 in amino acids: CASRQYSGNTIYF. The DNA of the CDR3 is TGTGCCAGCAGACAATACTCTGGAAACACCATATATTTT. The chain employs TRBV6-5 and TRBJ1-3; D gene unclear. Trimming took 6 bases from V and 0 from J, leaving 6 bases between them. CDR1 is MNHEY, CDR2 SVGAGI, per germline. The CDR3 is made up of 13 amino acids.

This clone was recorded only once. V usage is TRBV29-1 and J usage is TRBJ2-3, with 8 bases identical to TRBD2. The CDR3 is 17 residues long. Germline CDR1 is SQVTM and CDR2 is ANQGSEA. J was trimmed by 0 bases and V by 6 bases; bases with no gene match: 14. CDR3: CSVGSGRENPSTDTQYF. The CDR3 nucleotides read TGCAGCGTGGGCAGCGGGAGAGAGAATCCTAGCACAGATACGCAGTATTTT.

The chain uses TRBV24-1 and TRBJ1-4; D gene unclear. The CDR3 covers 15 residues. Trimming took off 4 bases at V and 5 bases at J, with 13 bases between the two ends. Germline V gene data show CDR1 as KGHDR and CDR2 as SFDVKD. CDR3 region: CATSEGGIRNEKLFF. In nucleotides, the CDR3 is TGTGCCACCAGTGAGGGAGGCATACGCAATGAAAAACTGTTTTTT.

The rearrangement uses TRBV18 and TRBJ1-6; the D gene is possibly TRBD1 (5 bases). The germline gives CDR1 KGHSH, CDR2 LQKENI. The CDR3 has 15 amino acids. V gave up 0 bases and J gave up 7 bases, with 10 bases separating them. The CDR3 DNA sequence: TGTGCCAGCTCACCACCGATTCAGGGCAATTCACCCCTCCACTTT. As protein: CASSPPIQGNSPLHF.

V is TRBV19 and J is TRBJ1-6; the D gene is possibly TRBD1 (6 bases). This CDR3 is 14 amino acids long. Per germline, CDR1 LNHDA and CDR2 SQIVND (reference sequence). V was cut by 9 bases and J by 5 bases, with 14 bases left in between. CDR3 sequence reads: CASRQGNNNSPLHF. DNA for the CDR3: TGTGCCAGCCGGCAGGGGAATAATAATTCACCCCTCCACTTT.

This sequence joins TRBV3-1 (or the pseudogene TRBV3-2) and TRBJ2-1; 7 bases line up with TRBD2. The V segment lost 6 bases and the J segment 3 bases; nucleotides outside the gene matches: 5. From germline, CDR1 is LGHDT and CDR2 YNNKEL (reference sequence). There are 14 residues in the CDR3. The CDR3 spells CASSWASGYNEQFF. CDR3 nucleotide sequence: TGTGCCAGCAGTTGGGCTAGCGGCTACAATGAGCAGTTCTTC.

The V and J genes are TRBV30 and TRBJ1-2, with 7 bases fitting TRBD1. Germline V gene sequence: CDR1 GTSNPN, CDR2 SVGIG (reference sequence). The CDR3 totals 12 residues. The trim removed 5 bases at V and 4 bases at J, leaving 4 bases unmatched. In DNA form, the CDR3 reads TGTGCCTGGGACCGGGACAGCTATGGCTACACCTTC. Encoded protein: CAWDRDSYGYTF.

This clone was seen more than once but under ten times. J is TRBJ1-1 and V is TRBV11-2; 7 bases are a match to TRBD1. With V trimmed by 2 bases and J by 4 bases, 4 bases remained unmatched. There are 14 residues in the CDR3. Germline CDR1 SGHAT, CDR2 FQNNGV. CDR3 sequence (DNA): TGTGCCAGCAGCTTACAGGGGGTGGGCACTGAAGCTTTCTTT. Its protein product is CASSLQGVGTEAFF.

The chain combines TRBV9 with TRBJ1-3, with D possibly TRBD1 on 5 matching bases. V lost 0 bases, J lost 0 bases, and 13 bases lay in between. The CDR3 is 17 amino acids. Per germline, CDR1 SGDLS and CDR2 YYNGEE. CDR3 DNA sequence: TGTGCCAGCAGCGTAGAACCCACAGGTTCCTCTGGAAACACCATATATTTT. Translated: CASSVEPTGSSGNTIYF.

The chain uses TRBV6-1 and TRBJ1-3, with a possible D match to TRBD1 (6 bases). The CDR3 is made up of 18 amino acids. V was pared by 1 base and J by 0 bases, with 16 bases between. Germline V gene data show CDR1 as MNHNS and CDR2 as SASEGT. DNA for the CDR3: TGTGCCAGCAGTGAAGAGTTTGGGACAACGAACTCTGGAAACACCATATATTTT. Translated, it gives CASSEEFGTTNSGNTIYF.

The chain has TRBV3-1 (or the pseudogene TRBV3-2) and TRBJ2-1; D may be TRBD2 (6 bases). Germline-derived CDR1 and CDR2 are LGHDT and YNNKEL (reference sequence). Deletions cut 3 bases from V and 0 bases from J, with 6 bases between. The CDR3 is made up of 14 amino acids. CDR3 DNA: TGTGCCAGCAGCCAGACTAGCTCCTACAATGAGCAGTTCTTC. It is translated as CASSQTSSYNEQFF.

This clone appeared a single time. The chain links TRBV25-1 to TRBJ2-3; TRBD2 is a possible D gene (5 bases). In germline, CDR1 is MGHDK, CDR2 SYGVNS. The CDR3 runs to 13 residues. With 6 bases removed from V and 3 bases from J, the gap between germline ends came to 10 bases. The CDR3 sequence: CASRGPGTDTQYF. CDR3 sequence (DNA): TGTGCCAGCAGAGGTCCGGGGACAGATACGCAGTATTTT.

This clone is a singleton in its sample. The chain couples TRBV6-5 to TRBJ2-7; D gene ambiguous. Germline V lookup: CDR1 MNHEY, CDR2 SVGAGI. This CDR3 spans 12 amino acids. Trimming removed 10 bases from V and 2 bases from J, with 12 bases in between. The DNA for the CDR3 is TGTGCCATCAGGACGGGTACCTACGAGCAGTACTTC. Its translation is CAIRTGTYEQYF.

This sequence joins TRBV30 and TRBJ2-3, with 8 bases fitting TRBD1. Unmatched junction bases numbered 3, after V lost 5 bases and J lost 5 bases. The germline CDR1 and CDR2 sequences are GTSNPN and SVGIG (reference sequence). The CDR3 covers 12 residues. This CDR3 is CAWRGTGDTQYF. DNA for the CDR3: TGTGCCTGGCGGGGGACAGGAGATACGCAGTATTTT. Combining the CDR3 with reference TRBV30 and TRBJ2-3 gives the whole variable domain SQTIHQWPATLVQPVGSPLSLECTVEGTSNPNLYWYRQAAGRGLQLLFYSVGIGQISSEVPQNLSASRPQDRQFILSSKKLLLSDSGFYLCAWRGTGDTQYFGPGTRLTVL.